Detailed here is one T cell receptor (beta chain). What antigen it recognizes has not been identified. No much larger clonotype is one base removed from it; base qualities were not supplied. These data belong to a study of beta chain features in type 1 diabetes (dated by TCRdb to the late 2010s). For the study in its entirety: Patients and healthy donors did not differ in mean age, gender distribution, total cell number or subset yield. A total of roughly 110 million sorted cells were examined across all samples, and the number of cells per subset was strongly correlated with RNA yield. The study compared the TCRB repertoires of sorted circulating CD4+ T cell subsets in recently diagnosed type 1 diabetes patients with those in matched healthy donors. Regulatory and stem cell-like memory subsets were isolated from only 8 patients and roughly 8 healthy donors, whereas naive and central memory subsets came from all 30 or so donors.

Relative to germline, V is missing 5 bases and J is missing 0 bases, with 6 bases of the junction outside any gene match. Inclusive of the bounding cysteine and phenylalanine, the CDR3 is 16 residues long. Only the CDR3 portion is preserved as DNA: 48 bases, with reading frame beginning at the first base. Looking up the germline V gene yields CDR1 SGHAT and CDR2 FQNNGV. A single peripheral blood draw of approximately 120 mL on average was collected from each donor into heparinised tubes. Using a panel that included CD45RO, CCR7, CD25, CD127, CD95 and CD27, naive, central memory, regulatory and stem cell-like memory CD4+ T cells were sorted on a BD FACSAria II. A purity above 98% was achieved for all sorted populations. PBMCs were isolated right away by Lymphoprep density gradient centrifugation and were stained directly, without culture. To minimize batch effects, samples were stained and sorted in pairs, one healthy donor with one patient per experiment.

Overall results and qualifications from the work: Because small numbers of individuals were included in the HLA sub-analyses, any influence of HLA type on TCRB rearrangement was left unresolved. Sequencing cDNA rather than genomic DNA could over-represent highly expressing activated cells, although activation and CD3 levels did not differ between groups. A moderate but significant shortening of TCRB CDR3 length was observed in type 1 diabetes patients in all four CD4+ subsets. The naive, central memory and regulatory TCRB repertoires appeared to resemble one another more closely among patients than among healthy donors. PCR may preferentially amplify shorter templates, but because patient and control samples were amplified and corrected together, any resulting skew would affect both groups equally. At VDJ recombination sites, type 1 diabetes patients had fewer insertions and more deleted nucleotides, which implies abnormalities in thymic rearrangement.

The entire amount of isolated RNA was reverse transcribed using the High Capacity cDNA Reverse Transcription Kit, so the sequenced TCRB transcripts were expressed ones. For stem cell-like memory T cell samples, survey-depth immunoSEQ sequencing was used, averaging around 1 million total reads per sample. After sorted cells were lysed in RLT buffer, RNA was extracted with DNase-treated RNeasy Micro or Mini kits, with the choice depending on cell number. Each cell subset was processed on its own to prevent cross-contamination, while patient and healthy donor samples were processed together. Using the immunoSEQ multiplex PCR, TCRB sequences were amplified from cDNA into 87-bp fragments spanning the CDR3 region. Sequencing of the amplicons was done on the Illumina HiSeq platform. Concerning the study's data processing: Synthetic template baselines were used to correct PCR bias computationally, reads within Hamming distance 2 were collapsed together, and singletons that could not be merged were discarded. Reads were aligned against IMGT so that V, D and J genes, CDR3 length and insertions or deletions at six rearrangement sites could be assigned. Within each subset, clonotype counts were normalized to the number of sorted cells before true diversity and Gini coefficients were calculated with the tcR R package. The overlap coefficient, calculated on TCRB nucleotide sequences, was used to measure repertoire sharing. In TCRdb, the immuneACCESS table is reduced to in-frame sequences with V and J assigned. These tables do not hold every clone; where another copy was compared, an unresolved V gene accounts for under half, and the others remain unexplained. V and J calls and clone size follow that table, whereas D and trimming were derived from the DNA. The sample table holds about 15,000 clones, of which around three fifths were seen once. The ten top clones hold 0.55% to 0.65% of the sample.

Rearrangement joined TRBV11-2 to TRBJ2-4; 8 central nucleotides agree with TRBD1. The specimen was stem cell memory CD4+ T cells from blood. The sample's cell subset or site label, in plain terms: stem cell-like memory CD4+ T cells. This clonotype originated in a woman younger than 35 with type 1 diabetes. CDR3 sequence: CASSLRTGLAKNIQYF. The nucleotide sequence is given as TGTGCCAGCAGCCTCAGGACAGGGCTAGCCAAAAACATTCAGTACTTC.